This T cell receptor beta chain was profiled in a study of CD8 T cells in Susac syndrome. The CDR3 extends over 15 amino acids. V was trimmed by 5 bases and J by 1 base, leaving 15 bases between them. Germline CDR1 and CDR2: SGHDT and YYEEEE. Blood CD8+ and CD4+ T cells underwent high-throughput TCR beta sequencing. A quantity of about 0.5 to 1 ug RNA underwent reverse transcription using random hexamers. An immunoSEQ multiplex PCR amplified TCR beta CDR3 over 54 Vbeta and 13 Jbeta. TCRdb independently ran MiXCR on the immunoSEQ multiplex PCR reads; one entry per CDR3 protein. The sample has under 200,000 distinct CDR3 sequences, approximately 93% seen once.

The sequence was collected from a human donor in good health. The sequencing sample was made of CD4+ T cells from PBMCs. The chain joins TRBV5-6 to TRBJ1-1; D is perhaps TRBD1 (5 bases). CDR3 sequence reads: CASSRDPGTNTEAFF. The CDR3 region has the DNA TGTGCCAGCAGTCGGGACCCGGGGACGAACACTGAAGCTTTCTTT.